This T cell receptor beta chain stems from a study of regulatory T cells in long-lasting Graves disease. The study, taken as a whole, reports: Newly diagnosed Graves' patients had higher TCR diversity than persistent ones. Comparison showed that persistent patients shared more public clonotypes (about 2,600) than new patients (approximately 870).

As to this clonotype: The target antigen is unknown.

Time point given: newly diagnosed GD, antithyroid drugs for less than 3 months. RNA from PBMCs was the source of the TCR library. A peripheral blood sample, around 8.5 milliliters in volume, was drawn into EDTA tubes. Investigators prepared the TCR beta libraries by applying iRepertoire HTBI primers and Arm-PCR of CDR3 regions. Each CDR3 protein gets one entry after TCRdb re-called the multiplex PCR reads with MiXCR. The sample lists around 450,000 distinct CDR3 sequences; around 15% were seen once. These data also featured in a second study, about T cells in Graves' hyperthyroidism and ophthalmopathy.

The sequences come from peripheral blood mononuclear cells (PBMCs), collected at new diagnosis, from a patient treated with antithyroid drugs. This clonotype was obtained from a man aged 40-49 years with Graves disease.

Here the CDR3 reads CASASSGLTDTQYF. CDR3 nucleotide sequence: TGTGCCAGTGCATCTAGCGGGCTCACAGATACGCAGTATTTT. The genes are TRBV19 and TRBJ2-3; 8 bases map to TRBD2. Losses at the gene ends were 8 bases for V and 2 bases for J; bases not matched to a gene: 6. CDR1 LNHDA and CDR2 SQIVND come from the germline V gene (reference sequence). This CDR3 has 14 residues.